These 12 T cell receptor beta chains were all obtained from the same sample, sequenced in a study of blood T cell repertoires in COVID-19. Profiling relied on immunoSEQ multiplex PCR, and the TCRdb table lists in-frame clones only, not all of them. The table shows 200,000 to 250,000 clones, with roughly 87% occurring only once. The sample was peripheral blood. The source is a woman aged 18-29 years who had recovered from COVID-19.

There are a few counts of this clone. The J gene is TRBJ2-7, the V gene TRBV13; D may be TRBD2 (6 bases). This CDR3 contains 15 residues. V was clipped by 5 bases and J by 4 bases, with 18 bases between them. The germline CDR1 and CDR2 sequences are PRHDT and FYEKMQ (reference sequence). CDR3 amino acids: CASSPSGEVSYEQYF. The CDR3 bases are TGTGCCAGCAGCCCTTCGGGGGAGGTGTCGTACGAGCAGTACTTC.

The chain combines TRBV6-5 with TRBJ1-2, with a tentative D call TRBD1 (5 bases). Germline lookup yields CDR1 MNHEY and CDR2 SVGAGI. V was trimmed by 6 bases and J by 5 bases, leaving 10 bases between them. The CDR3 length is 12 residues. CDR3 in amino acids: CASRTEGYGYTF. The CDR3 bases are TGTGCCAGCAGGACAGAAGGTTATGGCTACACCTTC.

The genes are TRBV5-4 and TRBJ2-7; 7 bases line up with TRBD1. The germline gives CDR1 SGHNT, CDR2 YYREEE (reference sequence). The CDR3 loop spans 13 amino acids. After removal of 4 bases from V and 2 bases from J, the junction contained 3 bases not matched to a gene. The CDR3 region is CASSQGTAYEQYF. CDR3 nucleotides: TGTGCCAGCAGCCAGGGGACAGCCTACGAGCAGTACTTC.

This clone was seen a single time. The chain employs TRBV27 and TRBJ2-2; the match to TRBD1 covers 8 bases. In germline, CDR1 is MNHEY, CDR2 SMNVEV (reference sequence). This CDR3 comprises 15 residues. The V segment lost 2 bases and the J segment 3 bases; nucleotides outside the gene matches: 2. This CDR3 reads CASSLVRGHTGELFF. In DNA form, the CDR3 reads TGTGCCAGCAGTTTAGTCAGGGGGCACACCGGGGAGCTGTTTTTT.

This rearrangement joins TRBV9 to TRBJ1-3; D remains unclear. This CDR3 has 16 amino acids. The germline V gene encodes CDR1 SGDLS and CDR2 YYNGEE. Trimming pared 4 bases from V and 1 base from J, leaving 15 bases between. The CDR3 DNA reads TGTGCCAGCAGCCCCCACTCGGGAGAATCTGGAAACACCATATATTTT. Its protein product is CASSPHSGESGNTIYF.

This chain uses TRBV2 with TRBJ2-1; tentatively, D is TRBD2 (6 bases). The germline CDR1 and CDR2 sequences are SNHLY and FYNNEI. V lost 6 bases and J 14 bases, leaving 20 bases between the germline ends. The CDR3 loop spans 13 amino acids. The CDR3 nucleotides are TGTGCCAGCAGCAGAGGGACTGACGGGAAGGAGTTCTTC. Residues: CASSRGTDGKEFF.

The chain is built from TRBV2 and TRBJ1-5; 9 bases are shared with TRBD1. Germline lookup yields CDR1 SNHLY and CDR2 FYNNEI. Trimming cost V 8 bases and J 5 bases; bases outside gene matches: 7. This CDR3 spans 14 amino acids. The CDR3 bases are TGTGCCAGCTCCGAGGACAGGGGATATCAGCCCCAGCATTTT. It yields the protein CASSEDRGYQPQHF. The full variable domain, completed using reference TRBV2 and TRBJ1-5, is EPEVTQTPSHQVTQMGQEVILRCVPISNHLYFYWYRQILGQKVEFLVSFYNNEISEKSEIFDDQFSVERPDGSNFTLKIRSTKLEDSAMYFCASSEDRGYQPQHFGDGTRLSIL.

The chain uses TRBV27 and TRBJ1-2; TRBD1 is a possible D gene (6 bases). Between the trimmed V and J ends, which lost 3 bases and 0 bases, there was a span of 20 bases. This CDR3 is 18 amino acids long. Germline V gives CDR1 MNHEY, CDR2 SMNVEV (reference sequence). The CDR3 DNA reads as TGTGCCAGCAGTTTTATGGTCCCAGGGGAGGGGGCTAACTATGGCTACACCTTC. The encoded protein is CASSFMVPGEGANYGYTF.

This clone was counted a few times. J is TRBJ1-5 and V is TRBV4-2; D is undetermined. The CDR3 is made up of 15 amino acids. V lost 0 bases and J 9 bases, leaving 15 bases between the germline ends. The germline V gene has CDR1 LGHNA and CDR2 YNFKEQ. The CDR3 DNA is TGTGCCAGCAGCCAAGATCGATCCGGGTCCACGCCCCAGCATTTT. Encoded protein: CASSQDRSGSTPQHF.

This chain connects TRBV6-2 or TRBV6-3 to TRBJ2-7; 7 positions agree with TRBD2. V was clipped by 5 bases and J by 3 bases; unmatched bases: 1. The CDR3 is 12 amino acids. Germline V gene data show CDR1 as MNHEY and CDR2 as SVGEGT. CDR3 coding DNA: TGTGCCAGCAGTGGGAGGGGCTACGAGCAGTACTTC. It codes for CASSGRGYEQYF.

The chain joins TRBV14 to TRBJ2-7; 9 nucleotides agree with TRBD1. This CDR3 is 16 amino acids long. J lost 3 bases, V lost 0 bases, and 6 bases had no gene match. CDR1 SGHDN and CDR2 FVKESK come from the germline V gene. The CDR3 loop reads CASSQDLRDRVYEQYF. The DNA of the CDR3 is TGTGCCAGCAGCCAAGACTTAAGGGACAGGGTCTACGAGCAGTACTTC. The whole variable domain, filled in from reference TRBV14 and TRBJ2-7, reads EAGVTQFPSHSVIEKGQTVTLRCDPISGHDNLYWYRRVMGKEIKFLLHFVKESKQDESGMPNNRFLAERTGGTYSTLKVQPAELEDSGVYFCASSQDLRDRVYEQYFGPGTRLTVT.

The chain links TRBV6-5 to TRBJ2-5; 8 bases are a match to TRBD1. The germline V gene encodes CDR1 MNHEY and CDR2 SVGAGI. Unmatched junction bases numbered 2, after V lost 5 bases and J lost 6 bases. The CDR3 length is 12 residues. DNA of the CDR3: TGTGCCAGCAGTCAGGGGGCACAGACCCAGTACTTC. It codes for CASSQGAQTQYF.